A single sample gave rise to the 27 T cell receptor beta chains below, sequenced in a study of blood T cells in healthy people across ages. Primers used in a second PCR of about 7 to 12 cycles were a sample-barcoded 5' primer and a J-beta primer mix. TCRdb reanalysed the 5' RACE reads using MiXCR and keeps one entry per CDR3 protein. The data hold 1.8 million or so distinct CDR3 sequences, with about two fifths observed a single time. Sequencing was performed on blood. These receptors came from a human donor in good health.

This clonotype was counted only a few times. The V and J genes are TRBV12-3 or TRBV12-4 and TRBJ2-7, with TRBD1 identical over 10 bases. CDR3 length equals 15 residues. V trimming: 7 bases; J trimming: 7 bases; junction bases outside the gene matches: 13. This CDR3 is CASNVEGTGDYEQYF. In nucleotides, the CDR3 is TGTGCCAGCAATGTTGAGGGGACAGGGGACTATGAGCAGTACTTC.

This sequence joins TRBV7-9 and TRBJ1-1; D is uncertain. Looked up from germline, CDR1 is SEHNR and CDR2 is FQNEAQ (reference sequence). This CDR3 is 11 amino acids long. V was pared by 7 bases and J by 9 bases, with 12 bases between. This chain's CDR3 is CASISTAQAFF. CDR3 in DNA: TGTGCCAGCATATCCACCGCCCAAGCTTTCTTT.

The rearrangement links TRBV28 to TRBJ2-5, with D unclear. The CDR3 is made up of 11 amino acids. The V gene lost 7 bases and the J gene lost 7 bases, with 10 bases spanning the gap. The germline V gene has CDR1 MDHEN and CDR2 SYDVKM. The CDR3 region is CASTLSGTQYF. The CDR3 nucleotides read TGTGCCAGCACCCTGTCAGGGACCCAGTACTTC.

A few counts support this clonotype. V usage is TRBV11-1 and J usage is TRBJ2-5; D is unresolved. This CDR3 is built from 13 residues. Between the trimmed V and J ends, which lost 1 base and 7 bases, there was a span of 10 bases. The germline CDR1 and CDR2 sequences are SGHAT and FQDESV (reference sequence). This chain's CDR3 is CASSLDAAGTQYF. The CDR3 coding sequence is TGTGCCAGCAGCTTAGATGCCGCAGGGACCCAGTACTTC.

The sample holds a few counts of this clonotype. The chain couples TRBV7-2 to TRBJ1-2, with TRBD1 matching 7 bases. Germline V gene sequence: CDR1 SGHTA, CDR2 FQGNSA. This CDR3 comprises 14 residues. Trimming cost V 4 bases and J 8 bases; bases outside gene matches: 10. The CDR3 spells CASSSTRTGFGYTF. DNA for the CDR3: TGTGCCAGCAGCTCGACACGGACAGGTTTCGGCTACACCTTC.

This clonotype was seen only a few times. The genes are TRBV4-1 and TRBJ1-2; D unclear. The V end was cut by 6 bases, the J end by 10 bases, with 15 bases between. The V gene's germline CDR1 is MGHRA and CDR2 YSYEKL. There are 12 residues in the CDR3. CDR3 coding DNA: TGCGCCAGCAGTCCTTCAGAACCCTTCTACACCTTC. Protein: CASSPSEPFYTF.

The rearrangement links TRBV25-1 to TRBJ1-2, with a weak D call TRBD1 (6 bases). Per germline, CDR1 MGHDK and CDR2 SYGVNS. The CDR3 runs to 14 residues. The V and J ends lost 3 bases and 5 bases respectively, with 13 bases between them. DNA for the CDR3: TGTGCCAGCAGTGACTCGGACAGTCAGTATGGCTACACCTTC. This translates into CASSDSDSQYGYTF.

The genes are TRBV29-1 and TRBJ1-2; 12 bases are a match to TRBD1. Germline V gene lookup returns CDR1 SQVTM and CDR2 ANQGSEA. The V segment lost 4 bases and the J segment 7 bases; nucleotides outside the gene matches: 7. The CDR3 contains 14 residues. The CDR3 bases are TGCAGCGTTGGGGCGGGACAGGGGGCATCTGGCTACACCTTC. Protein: CSVGAGQGASGYTF.

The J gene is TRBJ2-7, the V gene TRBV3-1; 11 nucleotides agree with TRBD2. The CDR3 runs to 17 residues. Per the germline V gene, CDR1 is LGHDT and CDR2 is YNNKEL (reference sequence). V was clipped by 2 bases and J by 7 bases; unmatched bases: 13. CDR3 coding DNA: TGTGCCAGCAGCCAATTGCCTAGCGGGGGGTTGCCTCGGGAGCAGTACTTC. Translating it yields CASSQLPSGGLPREQYF.

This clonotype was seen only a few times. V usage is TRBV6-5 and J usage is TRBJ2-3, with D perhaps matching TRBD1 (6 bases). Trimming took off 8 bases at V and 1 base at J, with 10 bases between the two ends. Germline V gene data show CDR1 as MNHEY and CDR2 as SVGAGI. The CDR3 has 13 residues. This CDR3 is CASQKGGTDTQYF. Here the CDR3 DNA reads TGTGCCAGCCAAAAGGGGGGCACAGATACGCAGTATTTT.

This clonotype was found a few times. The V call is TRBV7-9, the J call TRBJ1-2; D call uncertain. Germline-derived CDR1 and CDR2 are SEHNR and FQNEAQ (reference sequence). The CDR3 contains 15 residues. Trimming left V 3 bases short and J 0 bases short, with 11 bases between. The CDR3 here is CASSFAGRTNYGYTF. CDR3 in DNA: TGTGCCAGCAGCTTTGCCGGGAGGACTAACTATGGCTACACCTTC.

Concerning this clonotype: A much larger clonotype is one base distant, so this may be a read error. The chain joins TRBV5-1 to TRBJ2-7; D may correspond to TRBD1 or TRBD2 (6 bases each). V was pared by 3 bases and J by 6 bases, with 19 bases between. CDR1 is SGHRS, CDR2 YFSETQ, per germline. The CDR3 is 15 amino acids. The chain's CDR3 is CASSSSTGAAGEQYF. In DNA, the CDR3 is TGCGCCAGCAGCTCCAGCACGGGGGCCGCGGGCGAGCAGTACTTC.

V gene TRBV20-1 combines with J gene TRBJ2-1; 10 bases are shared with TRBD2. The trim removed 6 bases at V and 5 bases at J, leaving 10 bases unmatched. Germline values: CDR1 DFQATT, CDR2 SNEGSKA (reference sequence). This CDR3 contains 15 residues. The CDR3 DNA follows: TGCAGTGCCCGGGAGCTAGCGGGGGCCCACAATGAGCAGTTCTTC. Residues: CSARELAGAHNEQFF.

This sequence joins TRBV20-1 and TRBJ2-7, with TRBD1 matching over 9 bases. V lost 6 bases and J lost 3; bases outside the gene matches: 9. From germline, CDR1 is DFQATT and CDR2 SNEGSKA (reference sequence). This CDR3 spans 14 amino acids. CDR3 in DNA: TGCAGTGCCCAGCTCGGGACAGGGATCTACGAGCAGTACTTC. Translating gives CSAQLGTGIYEQYF.

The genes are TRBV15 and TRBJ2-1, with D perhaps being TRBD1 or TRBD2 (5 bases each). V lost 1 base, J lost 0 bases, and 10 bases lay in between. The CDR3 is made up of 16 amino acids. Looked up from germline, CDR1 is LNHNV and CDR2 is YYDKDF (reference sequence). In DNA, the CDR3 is TGTGCCACCAGCAGAGCGGGACGGGGCTCCTACAATGAGCAGTTCTTC. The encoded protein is CATSRAGRGSYNEQFF. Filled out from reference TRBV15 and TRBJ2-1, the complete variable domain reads DAMVIQNPRYQVTQFGKPVTLSCSQTLNHNVMYWYQQKSSQAPKLLFHYYDKDFNNEADTPDNFQSRRPNTSFCFLDIRSPGLGDTAMYLCATSRAGRGSYNEQFFGPGTRLTVL.

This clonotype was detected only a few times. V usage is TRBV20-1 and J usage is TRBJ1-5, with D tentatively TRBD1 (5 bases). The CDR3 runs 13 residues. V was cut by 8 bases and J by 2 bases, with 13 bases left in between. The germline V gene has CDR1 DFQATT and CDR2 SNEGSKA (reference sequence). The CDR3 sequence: CSTIRGGNQPQHF. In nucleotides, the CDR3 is TGCAGTACAATCCGGGGGGGCAATCAGCCCCAGCATTTT.

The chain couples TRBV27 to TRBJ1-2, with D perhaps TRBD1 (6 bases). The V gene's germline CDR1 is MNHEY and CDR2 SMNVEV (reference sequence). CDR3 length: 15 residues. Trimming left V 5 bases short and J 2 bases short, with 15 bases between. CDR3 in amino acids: CASSRLGQSNYGYTF. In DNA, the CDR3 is TGTGCCAGCAGTCGATTAGGACAGTCCAACTATGGCTACACCTTC.

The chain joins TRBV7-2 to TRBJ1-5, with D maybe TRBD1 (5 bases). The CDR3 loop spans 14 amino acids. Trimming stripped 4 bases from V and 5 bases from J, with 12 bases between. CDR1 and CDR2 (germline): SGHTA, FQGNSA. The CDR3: CASSSQGGDQPQHF. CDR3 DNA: TGTGCCAGCAGCTCTCAGGGAGGTGATCAGCCCCAGCATTTT. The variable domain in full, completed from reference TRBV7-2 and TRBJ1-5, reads GAGVSQSPSNKVTEKGKDVELRCDPISGHTALYWYRQSLGQGLEFLIYFQGNSAPDKSGLPSDRFSAERTGGSVSTLTIQRTQQEDSAVYLCASSSQGGDQPQHFGDGTRLSIL.

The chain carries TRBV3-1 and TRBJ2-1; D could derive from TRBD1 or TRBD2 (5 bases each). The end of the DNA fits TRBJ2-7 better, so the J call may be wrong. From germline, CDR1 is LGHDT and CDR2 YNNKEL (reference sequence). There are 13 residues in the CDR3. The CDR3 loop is CASSLRDAREQYF. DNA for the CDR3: TGTGCCAGCAGCCTCCGGGACGCGAGGGAGCAGTACTTC.

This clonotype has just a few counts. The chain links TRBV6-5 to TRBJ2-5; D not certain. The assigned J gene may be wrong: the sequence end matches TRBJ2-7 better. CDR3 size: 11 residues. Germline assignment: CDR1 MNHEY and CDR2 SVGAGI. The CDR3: CASMVGTEQYF. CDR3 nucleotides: TGTGCCAGCATGGTGGGAACCGAGCAGTACTTC.

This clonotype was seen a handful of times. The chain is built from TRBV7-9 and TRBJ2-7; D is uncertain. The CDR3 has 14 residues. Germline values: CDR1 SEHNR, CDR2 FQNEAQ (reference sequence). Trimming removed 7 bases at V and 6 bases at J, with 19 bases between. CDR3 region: CASNLYGSAGEQYF. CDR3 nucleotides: TGTGCCAGCAACCTCTATGGAAGCGCCGGCGAGCAGTACTTC.

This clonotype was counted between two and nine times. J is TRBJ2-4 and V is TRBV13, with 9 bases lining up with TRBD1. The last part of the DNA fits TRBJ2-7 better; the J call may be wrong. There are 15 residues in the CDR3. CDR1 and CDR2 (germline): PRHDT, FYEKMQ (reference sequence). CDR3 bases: TGTGCCAGCAGCTTCTCCGGGACAGGGAGCTACGAGCAGTACTTC. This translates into CASSFSGTGSYEQYF.

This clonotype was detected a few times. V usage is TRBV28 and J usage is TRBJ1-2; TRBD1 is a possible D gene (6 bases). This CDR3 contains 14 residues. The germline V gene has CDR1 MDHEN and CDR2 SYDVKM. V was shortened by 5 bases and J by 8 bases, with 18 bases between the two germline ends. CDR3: CASSVYRVGVGYTF. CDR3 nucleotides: TGTGCCAGCAGTGTATACAGGGTGGGCGTCGGCTACACCTTC.

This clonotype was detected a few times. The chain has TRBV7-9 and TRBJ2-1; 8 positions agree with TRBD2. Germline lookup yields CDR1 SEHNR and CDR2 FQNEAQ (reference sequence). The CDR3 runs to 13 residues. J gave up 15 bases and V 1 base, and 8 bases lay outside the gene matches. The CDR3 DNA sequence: TGTGCCAGCAGCTTAGGATCCGGCGGGGGGTCGTTCTTC. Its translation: CASSLGSGGGSFF.

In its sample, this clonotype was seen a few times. The CDR3, as DNA: TGTGCCTGGAGTGGGGACAGGGGGGTCTCCTACGAGCAGTACTTC. This translates into CAWSGDRGVSYEQYF. This rearrangement joins TRBV30 to TRBJ2-7, with 11 bases matching TRBD1. Per germline, CDR1 GTSNPN and CDR2 SVGIG (reference sequence). The CDR3 has 15 residues. With 1 base clipped from V and 0 bases from J, the junction kept 2 bases outside the gene matches. The full variable domain, rest sourced from reference TRBV30 and TRBJ2-7, is SQTIHQWPATLVQPVGSPLSLECTVEGTSNPNLYWYRQAAGRGLQLLFYSVGIGQISSEVPQNLSASRPQDRQFILSSKKLLLSDSGFYLCAWSGDRGVSYEQYFGPGTRLTVT.

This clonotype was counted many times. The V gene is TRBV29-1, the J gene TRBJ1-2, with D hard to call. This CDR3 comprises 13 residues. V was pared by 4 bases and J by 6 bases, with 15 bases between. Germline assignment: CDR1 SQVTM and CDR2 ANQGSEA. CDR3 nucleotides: TGCAGCGTTGTGGTGGTCCACGGTCATGGCTACACCTTC. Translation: CSVVVVHGHGYTF.

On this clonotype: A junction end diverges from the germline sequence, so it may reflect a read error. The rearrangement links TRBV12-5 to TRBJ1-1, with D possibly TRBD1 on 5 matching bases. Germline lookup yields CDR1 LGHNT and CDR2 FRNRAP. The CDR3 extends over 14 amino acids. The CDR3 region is CTSGLRGGNTEAFF. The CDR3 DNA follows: TGTACTAGTGGTTTACGGGGGGGAAACACTGAAGCTTTCTTT.